Listed below are T cell receptor beta chains from one sample, sequenced in a study of CD8 T cells in ankylosing spondylitis. MiXCR, run by TCRdb on the 5' RACE reads, gives a single entry per CDR3 protein. In the table there are roughly 130,000 distinct CDR3 sequences, approximately 13% of which are singletons. The specimen was blood, either unsorted or a sorted T cell fraction (not recorded which). These receptors all stem from a female donor with ankylosing spondylitis or in good health (not recorded which). Each CDR3 is given with its conserved first and last residue. D genes are given only for firm matches. Size tells how often a clone was seen (once, few, many) or the class of an expanded clone, and some rows leave it out.

J: TRBJ1-5
D: .
size: few
length: 12
V: TRBV12-3/TRBV12-4
CDR3: CATQRGNQPQHF
DNA: TGTGCCACCCAGAGGGGTAATCAGCCCCAGCATTTT

J: TRBJ1-3
D: TRBD1
size: many
length: 15
V: TRBV29-1
CDR3: CSVDGQGAGGNTIYF
DNA: TGCAGCGTTGATGGACAGGGGGCAGGAGGAAACACCATATATTTT

J: TRBJ1-2
D: .
size: few
length: 14
V: TRBV5-1
CDR3: CASSLAQGTYGYTF
DNA: TGCGCCAGCAGCTTGGCCCAGGGGACCTATGGCTACACCTTC

J: TRBJ2-3
D: .
size: few
length: 14
V: TRBV28
CDR3: CASSRGANTDTQYF
DNA: TGTGCCAGTAGCAGGGGGGCCAACACAGATACGCAGTATTTT

J: TRBJ1-4
D: .
size: .
length: 16
V: TRBV5-1
CDR3: CASSLGSTSSNEKLFF
DNA: TGCGCCAGCAGCTTAGGGTCCACATCGTCTAATGAAAAACTGTTTTTT

J: TRBJ2-7
D: .
size: .
length: 13
V: TRBV12-3/TRBV12-4
CDR3: CASSLRGRYEQYF
DNA: TGTGCCAGCAGTTTAAGGGGTCGCTACGAGCAGTACTTC

J: TRBJ2-5
D: TRBD2
size: few
length: 14
V: TRBV20-1
CDR3: CSATLAGVGETQYF
DNA: TGCAGTGCAACACTAGCGGGAGTTGGGGAGACCCAGTACTTC

J: TRBJ2-5
D: .
size: many
length: 15
V: TRBV7-9
CDR3: CASSLGTVAKETQYF
DNA: TGTGCCAGCAGCTTGGGGACCGTGGCTAAAGAGACCCAGTACTTC

J: TRBJ2-3
D: .
size: many
length: 17
V: TRBV2
CDR3: CASSELGWEDGTDTQYF
DNA: TGTGCCAGCAGTGAATTGGGTTGGGAGGATGGGACAGATACGCAGTATTTT

J: TRBJ2-7
D: .
size: .
length: 15
V: TRBV21-1
CDR3: CASMTSTGGSYEQYF
DNA: TGTGCCAGCATGACCTCGACAGGGGGCTCCTACGAGCAGTACTTC

J: TRBJ2-1
D: TRBD2
size: many
length: 18
V: TRBV20-1
CDR3: CSARELAGGSSSYNEQFF
DNA: TGCAGTGCTCGGGAGCTAGCGGGAGGTTCTAGCTCCTACAATGAGCAGTTCTTC

J: TRBJ2-2
D: .
size: few
length: 18
V: TRBV9
CDR3: CASSVGLKKGTGPGELFF
DNA: TGTGCCAGCAGCGTAGGATTGAAGAAAGGGACCGGCCCCGGGGAGCTGTTTTTT

J: TRBJ2-5
D: TRBD2
size: many
length: 18
V: TRBV12-3/TRBV12-4
CDR3: CASSPTGTSGGRQETQYF
DNA: TGTGCCAGCAGCCCTACGGGGACTAGCGGGGGGCGCCAAGAGACCCAGTACTTC

J: TRBJ2-4
D: .
size: many
length: 12
V: TRBV29-1
CDR3: CSGGWGKNIQYF
DNA: TGCAGCGGCGGGTGGGGCAAAAACATTCAGTACTTC

J: TRBJ2-5
D: TRBD2
size: .
length: 15
V: TRBV20-1
CDR3: CSARDRRGGIETQYF
DNA: TGCAGTGCTAGAGATAGGCGGGGGGGAATAGAGACCCAGTACTTC

J: TRBJ2-2
D: .
size: once
length: 15
V: TRBV12-3/TRBV12-4
CDR3: CASSSRDSNTGELFF
DNA: TGTGCCAGCAGTTCCCGGGACTCCAACACCGGGGAGCTGTTTTTT

J: TRBJ2-7
D: .
size: many
length: 14
V: TRBV15
CDR3: CATSARDGSYEQYF
DNA: TGTGCCACCAGCGCCCGGGACGGCTCCTACGAGCAGTACTTC

J: TRBJ1-6
D: TRBD1
size: .
length: 14
V: TRBV7-9
CDR3: CASSSTGGNSPLHF
DNA: TGTGCCAGCAGCTCGACAGGGGGTAATTCACCCCTCCACTTT

J: TRBJ2-5
D: TRBD2
size: many
length: 14
V: TRBV6-1
CDR3: CASRRTSGQETQYF
DNA: TGTGCCAGCCGTCGGACTAGCGGACAAGAGACCCAGTACTTC

J: TRBJ2-7
D: TRBD1
size: many
length: 14
V: TRBV7-6
CDR3: CASSSGTGYYEQYF
DNA: TGTGCCAGCAGCTCAGGGACAGGGTATTACGAGCAGTACTTC

J: TRBJ2-7
D: .
size: .
length: 13
V: TRBV5-1
CDR3: CASSPRGIYEQYF
DNA: TGCGCCAGCAGCCCCCGGGGCATTTACGAGCAGTACTTC

J: TRBJ1-5
D: .
size: few
length: 15
V: TRBV11-1
CDR3: CASSADGIRNQPQHF
DNA: TGTGCCAGCAGCGCGGACGGAATTCGCAATCAGCCCCAGCATTTT

J: TRBJ1-2
D: TRBD1
size: few
length: 17
V: TRBV5-1
CDR3: CASSPRQGGPHNYGYTF
DNA: TGCGCCAGCAGCCCCCGACAGGGAGGTCCACACAACTATGGCTACACCTTC

J: TRBJ2-1
D: .
size: .
length: 14
V: TRBV20-1
CDR3: CSARQAGPYNEQFF
DNA: TGCAGTGCTAGACAGGCAGGGCCCTACAATGAGCAGTTCTTC

J: TRBJ2-7
D: TRBD1
size: .
length: 14
V: TRBV30
CDR3: CAWSVWGQGREQYF
DNA: TGTGCCTGGAGTGTATGGGGACAGGGGCGGGAGCAGTACTTC

J: TRBJ1-2
D: .
size: many
length: 14
V: TRBV5-1
CDR3: CASSLVDSNYGYTF
DNA: TGCGCCAGCAGCTTGGTTGACTCTAACTATGGCTACACCTTC